One T cell receptor (beta chain) is described in this entry. CDR1 and CDR2 (germline): SGDLS, YYNGEE. The CDR3 is made up of 17 amino acids. Trimming removed 2 bases at V and 4 bases at J, with 21 bases between. The source of the sample is a study of CD8+CD57+ T cells in acquired aplastic anemia. An expansion of CD8+CD57+ cells by flow cytometry had been shown in patients chosen for sequencing. TCR beta VDJ combinations and CDR3 sequences were profiled from genomic DNA. TCRdb ran MiXCR on the reads and lists one entry per CDR3 protein. This sample has 180,000 or so distinct CDR3 sequences, with roughly 63% found just once.

The clonotype originates from a human donor with aplastic anemia. The sequencing input was sorted CD4+, CD8+, or CD8+CD57+ T cells (not recorded which) from PBMCs. The rearrangement uses TRBV9 and TRBJ2-5; D remains unclear. In DNA, the CDR3 is TGTGCCAGCAGCGTCCTCGCCCGGTTGGGGTGGGGAGAGACCCAGTACTTC. Its protein product is CASSVLARLGWGETQYF.